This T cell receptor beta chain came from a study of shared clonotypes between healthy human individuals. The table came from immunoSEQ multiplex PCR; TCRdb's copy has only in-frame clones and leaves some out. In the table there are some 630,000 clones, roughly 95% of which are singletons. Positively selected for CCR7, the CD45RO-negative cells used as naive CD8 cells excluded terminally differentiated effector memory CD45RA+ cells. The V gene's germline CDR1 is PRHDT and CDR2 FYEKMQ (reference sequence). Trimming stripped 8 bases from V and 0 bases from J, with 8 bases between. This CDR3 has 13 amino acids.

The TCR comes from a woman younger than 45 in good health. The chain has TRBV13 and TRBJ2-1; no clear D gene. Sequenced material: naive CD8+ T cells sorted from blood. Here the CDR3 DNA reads TGTGCCAGCCAGCCGAGCTCCTACAATGAGCAGTTCTTC. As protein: CASQPSSYNEQFF.